This T cell receptor beta chain was recovered during a study of T cell responses to AZD1222 COVID-19 vaccine. About the research overall: Combined were second doses at about 4 or about 12 weeks.

As to this clone: Its specificity is not known.

The table came from immunoSEQ multiplex PCR; TCRdb's copy has only in-frame clones and leaves some out. This sample has around 200,000 clones; approximately 95% occur once, and the top ten carry about 4.2%. Findings and limits, study-wide: Vaccine-associated CD4 TCRs ranged over spike, dominating at 160-218 and 743-854. Repertoire samples came only from after the peak T cell response. Donors skewed white British and female; clonal diversity was possibly underestimated.

Trimming pared 0 bases from V and 2 bases from J, leaving 7 bases between. The CDR3 runs to 14 residues. Per the germline V gene, CDR1 is SGHVS and CDR2 is FNYEAQ. The source was peripheral blood, collected on day 0 of AZD1222 vaccination. This chain joins TRBV7-6 and TRBJ2-5; D remains ambiguous. This clonotype originated in an adult in good health. The CDR3: CASSLAEIQETQYF. The CDR3, as DNA: TGTGCCAGCAGCTTAGCGGAGATACAAGAGACCCAGTACTTC.